This TCR beta chain stems from a study of T cell responses to AZD1222 COVID-19 vaccine. Whole-study context: The study pooled second doses at about 4 or about 12 weeks.

This clone has a single count. Its target is not known. The CDR3 is 12 amino acids. Germline lookup yields CDR1 MNHEY and CDR2 SVGAGI. Trimming left V 8 bases short and J 9 bases short, with 14 bases between. This table comes from immunoSEQ multiplex PCR, and its TCRdb copy is limited to in-frame clones, with some not included. The sample lists some 120,000 clones, about nine tenths occurring once. Study-level points and caveats: It was only after the peak T cell response that any repertoires were sampled. Donor demographics were predominantly white British with a female majority; clonal diversity may be underestimated.

The chain uses TRBV6-5 and TRBJ1-5; tentative D call: TRBD1 (5 bases). This receptor was identified in an adult in good health. The sample consisted of peripheral blood, taken on day 0 of AZD1222 vaccination. CDR3 coding DNA: TGTGCCAGCGGGGGACTTAAGTGGCCCCAGCATTTT. Translating it yields CASGGLKWPQHF.